The 22 T cell receptor beta chains in this list originate from one sample, sequenced in a study of T cells in women clearing cervical HPV infection. The repertoire was sequenced with immunoSEQ multiplex PCR; TCRdb's copy has only in-frame clones and lacks some. The specimen's table records roughly 30,000 clones. Specimen: blood buffy coat. The source is a woman aged 18-69 years with a cervical HPV16 infection that either progressed to CIN3+ or cleared (not recorded which).

Details on this clone: The read terminates 3 residues before the CDR3 end, so the remaining end is supplied by the germline J gene. This chain connects TRBV28 to TRBJ1-6; D gene ambiguous. CDR3 length: 14 amino acids. Germline values: CDR1 MDHEN, CDR2 SYDVKM. Trimming took off 5 bases at V and 0 bases at J, with 5 bases between the two ends. The CDR3 sequence is CASSPSSYNSPLHF. The part of the CDR3 DNA that was read is TGTGCCAGCAGTCCTAGCTCCTATAATTCACCC.

Concerning this clone: The CDR3 end lies 3 residues beyond the end of the read and is filled in from the germline J gene. The J gene is TRBJ2-7, the V gene TRBV7-2; possible D gene TRBD2, 6 bases. CDR1 SGHTA and CDR2 FQGNSA come from the germline V gene. The CDR3 has 14 amino acids. Between the trimmed V and J ends, which lost 7 bases and 5 bases, there was a span of 18 bases. This CDR3 is CASIPRTNADEQYF. The covered CDR3 bases are TGTGCCAGCATCCCGCGGACTAACGCAGACGAG.

Worth noting for this clone: The CDR3 extends 3 residues past the end of the read, so its final part is completed from the germline J gene. This rearrangement joins TRBV4-2 to TRBJ1-5, with 9 nucleotides matching TRBD1. This CDR3 is built from 17 residues. The V gene end was trimmed by 2 bases and the J gene end by 7 bases; junction bases not matched to a gene: 12. Germline CDR1 LGHNA, CDR2 YNFKEQ. The CDR3 loop is CASSQRTGTGSEQPQHF. The sequenced part of the CDR3 DNA is TGTGCCAGCAGCCAAAGAACCGGGACAGGGTCTGAGCAGCCC.

Worth noting for this clone: The read terminates 3 residues before the CDR3 end, so the remaining end is supplied by the germline J gene. The chain uses TRBV7-3 and TRBJ2-5; 7 bases map to TRBD1. Germline CDR1 is SGHTA and CDR2 is FQGTGA. CDR3 length: 16 amino acids. Trimming at V came to 2 bases and at J to 4 bases, leaving 10 bases not matched to a gene. CDR3 DNA (partial): TGTGCCAGCAGCTTATCAGGCAGGGGGACGGGAGAGACC. This encodes CASSLSGRGTGET. The complete CDR3 sequence is CASSLSGRGTGETQYF.

A word on this clone: The read stops 3 residues short of the end of the CDR3; the missing end is completed from the germline J gene. The rearrangement uses TRBV10-2 and TRBJ2-1; 9 positions agree with TRBD2. Losses at the gene ends were 10 bases for V and 2 bases for J; bases not matched to a gene: 6. CDR1 and CDR2 (germline): WSHSY, SAAADI. The CDR3 spans 14 residues. The DNA read from the CDR3 is TGCGCCACTTCGACTAGCGGTCCCTACAATGAG. Protein sequence: CATSTSGPYNE. The entire CDR3 sequence reads CATSTSGPYNEQFF.

Worth noting for this clone: Read sequence stops 3 residues before the CDR3 end, and the germline J gene provides the missing end. V and J are TRBV5-1 and TRBJ2-7, with 7 bases identical to TRBD1. The CDR3 has 13 residues. With 4 bases clipped from V and 2 bases from J, the junction kept 3 bases outside the gene matches. Germline CDR1 and CDR2: SGHRS and YFSETQ. Partial CDR3 DNA: TGCGCCAGCAGCCAGGACAGGACCTACGAG. Translating gives CASSQDRTYE. The entire CDR3 is CASSQDRTYEQYF.

Details on this clone: The read stops 3 residues short of the end of the CDR3; the missing end is completed from the germline J gene. V gene TRBV2 combines with J gene TRBJ2-7, with 10 bases matching TRBD2. There are 15 residues in the CDR3. CDR1 and CDR2 (germline): SNHLY, FYNNEI. Germline trimming cut 6 bases from V and 5 bases from J; bases unmatched to any gene: 10. Incomplete CDR3 DNA: TGTGCCAGCAGGAGGGGGACTAGCGAGAGGGACGAG. This gives the protein CASRRGTSERDE. The whole CDR3 reads CASRRGTSERDEQYF.

Notes on this clone: The read ends 3 residues before the CDR3 terminus; that terminus is restored from the germline J gene. The chain joins TRBV30 to TRBJ2-2; 10 bases are shared with TRBD2. Germline loops: CDR1 GTSNPN, CDR2 SVGIG (reference sequence). With V trimmed by 0 bases and J by 7 bases, 5 bases remained unmatched. CDR3 length: 15 amino acids. The DNA read from the CDR3 is TGTGCCTGGAGTGTGCTAGCGGGAGCTAACGGGGAG. It codes for CAWSVLAGANGE. The entire CDR3 protein is CAWSVLAGANGELFF.

As regards this clone: Read coverage stops 3 residues before the CDR3 terminus; the germline J gene supplies the remainder. The chain joins TRBV3-1 (or the pseudogene TRBV3-2) to TRBJ1-4; D is perhaps TRBD1 (5 bases). The germline V gene has CDR1 LGHDT and CDR2 YNNKEL (reference sequence). The CDR3 totals 14 residues. Trimming left V 2 bases short and J 7 bases short, with 11 bases between. The CDR3 loop is CASSQRGEVEKLFF. The part of the CDR3 DNA that was read is TGTGCCAGCAGCCAACGGGGGGAAGTTGAAAAA.

CDR3 region: CSASPTTGQGTQYF. CDR3 DNA, as far as it was read: TGCAGTGCTTCACCCACGACAGGCCAGGGGACC. The chain links TRBV20-1 to TRBJ2-5, with D maybe TRBD1 (6 bases). Sequencing ends 3 residues short of the CDR3 end; the germline J gene provides the rest. The germline V and J ends were trimmed by 5 bases and 7 bases, with 20 bases remaining between them. The CDR3 loop spans 14 amino acids. Germline lookup yields CDR1 DFQATT and CDR2 SNEGSKA (reference sequence).

About this clone itself: The CDR3 end lies 3 residues beyond the end of the read and is filled in from the germline J gene. The V gene is TRBV7-9, the J gene TRBJ2-2, with D maybe TRBD1 (6 bases). The CDR3 has 15 residues. CDR1 and CDR2 from the germline V gene are SEHNR and FQNEAQ (reference sequence). Between the trimmed V and J ends, which lost 2 bases and 3 bases, there was a span of 10 bases. The CDR3 bases that were read are TGTGCCAGCAGCTTACTACAGGGTGACACCGGGGAG. It specifies CASSLLQGDTGE. The full CDR3 is CASSLLQGDTGELFF. Variable domain in full (rest from reference TRBV7-9 and TRBJ2-2): DTGVSQNPRHKITKRGQNVTFRCDPISEHNRLYWYRQTLGQGPEFLTYFQNEAQLEKSRLLSDRFSAERPKGSFSTLEIQRTEQGDSAMYLCASSLLQGDTGELFFGEGSRLTVL.

Points on this clone: The CDR3 is cut off 3 residues early in the read; its end comes from the germline J gene. The chain recombines TRBV20-1 with TRBJ1-4, with 8 bases matching TRBD1. The CDR3 covers 12 residues. V shed 5 bases, J shed 7 bases, and the junction held 3 bases outside the gene matches. The V gene's germline CDR1 is DFQATT and CDR2 SNEGSKA (reference sequence). Incomplete CDR3 DNA: TGCAGTGCTGGACAGGGCGGTGAAAAA. Translation gives CSAGQGGEK. The whole CDR3 sequence reads CSAGQGGEKLFF.

A remark on this clone: With the read ending 3 residues before the CDR3 end, the germline J gene is used to fill in that end. The chain has TRBV2 and TRBJ2-3; possible D gene TRBD1, 6 bases. The V gene lost 5 bases and the J gene lost 2 bases, with 8 bases spanning the gap. The germline gives CDR1 SNHLY, CDR2 FYNNEI. The CDR3 spans 13 residues. CDR3 region: CASSQGYTDTQYF. The CDR3 bases that were read are TGTGCCAGCAGTCAGGGGTACACAGATACG.

Notes on this clone: The CDR3 end is not reached by the read, which stops 3 residues before it; the germline J gene fills it in. The chain carries TRBV20-1 and TRBJ2-7; no reliable D call. The CDR3 consists of 13 residues. CDR1 is DFQATT and CDR2 is SNEGSKA in the germline V gene (reference sequence). V was trimmed by 3 bases and J by 3 bases, leaving 12 bases between them. The CDR3 region is CSARSVKGYEQYF. CDR3 DNA (partial): TGCAGTGCTAGGTCGGTGAAGGGCTACGAG.

Points on this clone: Read sequence stops 3 residues before the CDR3 end, and the germline J gene provides the missing end. The chain joins TRBV5-5 to TRBJ2-7; the D gene is possibly TRBD2 (5 bases). Germline CDR1 SGHKS, CDR2 YYEKEE (reference sequence). The CDR3 runs 14 residues. The V and J ends lost 5 bases and 3 bases respectively, with 15 bases between them. CDR3 residues: CASSLGRADYEQYF. The CDR3 bases that were read are TGTGCCAGCAGTCTTGGGCGGGCCGACTACGAG. Based on the CDR3 plus reference TRBV5-5 and TRBJ2-7, the full variable domain is DAGVTQSPTHLIKTRGQQVTLRCSPISGHKSVSWYQQVLGQGPQFIFQYYEKEERGRGNFPDRFSARQFPNYSSELNVNALLLGDSALYLCASSLGRADYEQYFGPGTRLTVT.

The chain's CDR3 is CASSTDRSLYEQYF. The DNA read from the CDR3 is TGTGCCAGCAGCACGGACAGGTCCCTTTACGAG. The rearrangement links TRBV5-5 to TRBJ2-7; TRBD1 matches at 7 bases. The sequence runs out 3 residues before the end of the CDR3; the remainder is reconstructed from the germline J gene. The length of the CDR3 is 14 residues. Germline V lookup: CDR1 SGHKS, CDR2 YYEKEE (reference sequence). Trimming at V came to 4 bases and at J to 4 bases, leaving 8 bases not matched to a gene.

Regarding this clone: From the germline J gene comes the end of the CDR3, since the read stops 3 residues before it. The rearrangement links TRBV19 to TRBJ2-7; D call uncertain. Looked up from germline, CDR1 is LNHDA and CDR2 is SQIVND (reference sequence). CDR3 length: 12 residues. The V gene lost 8 bases and the J gene lost 0 bases, with 8 bases spanning the gap. The CDR3 reads CASSAGSYEQYF. CDR3 DNA, as far as it was read: TGTGCCAGTTCGGCAGGCTCCTACGAG.

On this clone itself: The read stops 3 residues short of the end of the CDR3; the missing end is completed from the germline J gene. This chain uses TRBV20-1 with TRBJ2-5, with TRBD1 as a possible D gene (7 bases). CDR3 length: 15 amino acids. CDR1 is DFQATT, CDR2 SNEGSKA, per germline (reference sequence). V shed 5 bases and J shed 4 bases, with 20 bases lying between them. Incomplete CDR3 DNA: TGCAGTGCTGAACCGGGACAGTGGGGAGGAGAGACC. It codes for CSAEPGQWGGET. The whole CDR3 is CSAEPGQWGGETQYF.

Remarks on this clone: The read terminates 3 residues before the CDR3 end, so the remaining end is supplied by the germline J gene. The chain couples TRBV7-9 to TRBJ2-1; no firm D call. V lost 5 bases to trimming and J lost 9 bases, with 5 bases between them. This CDR3 spans 10 amino acids. Germline V gene lookup returns CDR1 SEHNR and CDR2 FQNEAQ (reference sequence). The CDR3 bases that were read are TGTGCCAGCAGCGCGGTTGAG. It is translated as CASSAVE. The whole CDR3 sequence reads CASSAVEQFF.

A note on this clone: The junction departs from the called germline gene at one end, perhaps through a read error. The CDR3 extends 3 residues past the end of the read, so its final part is completed from the germline J gene. The sample contains more than one DNA sequence encoding this CDR3. The V and J genes are TRBV5-5 and TRBJ1-3; no definite D call. CDR1 and CDR2 (germline): SGHKS, YYEKEE (reference sequence). This CDR3 contains 11 residues. CDR3 region: CASSFRNTIYF. CDR3 bases read: TGTGCCAGCAGCTTCAGAAACACG.

Turning to this clone: Read coverage stops 3 residues before the CDR3 terminus; the germline J gene supplies the remainder. The V gene is TRBV6-2 or TRBV6-3, the J gene TRBJ2-3; 9 nucleotides align to TRBD2. The ends lost 5 bases at V and 4 bases at J; junction bases unmatched: 10. Germline values: CDR1 MNHEY, CDR2 SVGEGT. The CDR3 spans 16 residues. Here the CDR3 reads CASSHPRAGGADTQYF. CDR3 DNA, as far as it was read: TGTGCCAGCAGTCACCCCCGAGCGGGGGGTGCAGATACG.

For this clone: Sequencing ends 3 residues short of the CDR3 end; the germline J gene provides the rest. J is TRBJ2-5 and V is TRBV5-1, with 9 bases lining up with TRBD2. CDR3 length equals 15 residues. J gave up 5 bases and V 0 bases, and 5 bases lay outside the gene matches. Germline CDR1 SGHRS, CDR2 YFSETQ. The CDR3 loop is CASSLEAGGLETQYF. CDR3 DNA, as far as it was read: TGCGCCAGCAGCTTGGAGGCGGGGGGGCTCGAGACC.